The present T cell receptor (beta chain) was sequenced within a study of Ad26.COV2.S vaccination and SARS-CoV-2 variants. The wider study: Into the muscle, Ad26.COV2.S was dosed once or twice, 56 days apart. Findings and caveats of the study: Marked by substantial breadth, spike-specific CD8+ and CD4+ T cell responses were reportedly seen after vaccination. Placebo recipients trailed vaccine recipients in spike-specific TCR breadth.

With respect to this clone: The antigen is not known.

This CDR3 comprises 14 residues. Looked up from germline, CDR1 is SGDLS and CDR2 is YYNGEE. The V end was cut by 0 bases, the J end by 8 bases, with 14 bases between. Specified treatment: 19 received Ad26.COV2.S at low or high dose, single or two shots; several received placebo; per-sample allocation not given. At day 63 after the first vaccine or placebo injection, samples were drawn. Vaccine was an Ad26 vector expressing Wuhan-strain SARS-CoV-2 spike. Produced via immunoSEQ multiplex PCR; TCRdb's table is partial and in-frame only. The data contain some 330,000 clones, roughly nine tenths of them singletons.

This receptor was obtained from a person between 18 and 60 years old who received the Ad26.COV2.S COVID-19 vaccine or a placebo. The rearrangement uses TRBV9 and TRBJ1-1; no clear D gene. The sample in question was peripheral blood, obtained in a trial of Ad26.COV2.S vaccine versus placebo. The DNA of the CDR3 is TGTGCCAGCAGCGTAGAGCGGGGTTCTGAGGAAGCTTTCTTT. This codes for CASSVERGSEEAFF.